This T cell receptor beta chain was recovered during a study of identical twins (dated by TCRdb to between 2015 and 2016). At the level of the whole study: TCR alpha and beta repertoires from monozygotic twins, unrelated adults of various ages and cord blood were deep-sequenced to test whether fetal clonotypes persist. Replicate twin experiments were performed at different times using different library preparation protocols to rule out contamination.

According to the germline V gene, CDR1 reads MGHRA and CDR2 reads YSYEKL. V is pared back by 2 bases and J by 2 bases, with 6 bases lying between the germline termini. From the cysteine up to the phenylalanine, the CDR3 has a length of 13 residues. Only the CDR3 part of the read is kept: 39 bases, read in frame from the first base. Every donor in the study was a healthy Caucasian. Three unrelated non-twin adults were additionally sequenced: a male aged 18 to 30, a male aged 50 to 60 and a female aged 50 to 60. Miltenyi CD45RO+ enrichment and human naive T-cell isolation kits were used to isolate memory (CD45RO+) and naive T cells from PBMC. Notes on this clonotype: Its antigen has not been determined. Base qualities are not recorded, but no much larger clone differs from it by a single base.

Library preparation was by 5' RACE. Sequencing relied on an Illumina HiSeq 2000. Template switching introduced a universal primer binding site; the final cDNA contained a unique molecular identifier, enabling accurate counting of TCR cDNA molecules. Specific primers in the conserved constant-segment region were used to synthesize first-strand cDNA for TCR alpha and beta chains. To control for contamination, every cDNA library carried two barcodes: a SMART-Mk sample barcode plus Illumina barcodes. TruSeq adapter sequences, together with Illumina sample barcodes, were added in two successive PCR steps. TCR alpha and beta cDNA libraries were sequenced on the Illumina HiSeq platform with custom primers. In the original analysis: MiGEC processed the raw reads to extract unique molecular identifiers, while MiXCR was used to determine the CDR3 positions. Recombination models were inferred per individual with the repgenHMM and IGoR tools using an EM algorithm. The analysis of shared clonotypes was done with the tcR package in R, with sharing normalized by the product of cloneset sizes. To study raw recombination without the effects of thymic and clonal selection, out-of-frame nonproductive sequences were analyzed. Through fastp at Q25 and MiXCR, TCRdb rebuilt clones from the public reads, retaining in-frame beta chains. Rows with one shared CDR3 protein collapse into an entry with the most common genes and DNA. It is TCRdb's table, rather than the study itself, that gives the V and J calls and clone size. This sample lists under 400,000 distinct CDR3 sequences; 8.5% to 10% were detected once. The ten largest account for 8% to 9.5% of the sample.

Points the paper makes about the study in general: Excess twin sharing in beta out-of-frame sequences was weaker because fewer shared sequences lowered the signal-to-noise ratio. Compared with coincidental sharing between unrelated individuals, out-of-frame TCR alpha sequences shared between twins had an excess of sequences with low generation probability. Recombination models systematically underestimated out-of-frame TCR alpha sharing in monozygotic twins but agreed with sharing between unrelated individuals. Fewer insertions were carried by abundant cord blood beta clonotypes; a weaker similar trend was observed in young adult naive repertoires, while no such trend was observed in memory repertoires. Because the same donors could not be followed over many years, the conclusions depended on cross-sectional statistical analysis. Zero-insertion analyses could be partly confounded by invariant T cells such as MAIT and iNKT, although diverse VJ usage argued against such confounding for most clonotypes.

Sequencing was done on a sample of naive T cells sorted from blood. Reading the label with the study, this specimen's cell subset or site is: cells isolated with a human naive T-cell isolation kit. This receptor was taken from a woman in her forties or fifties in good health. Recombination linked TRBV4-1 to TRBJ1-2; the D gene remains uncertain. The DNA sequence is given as TGCGCCAGCAGCCAATTCTTCAACTATGGCTACACCTTC. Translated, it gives CASSQFFNYGYTF.